This TCR beta chain was recovered during a study of CD8 T cells in ankylosing spondylitis. Overall study findings and caveats: Previous work reported some of these motif variants in the synovial fluid and blood of reactive arthritis. It appeared that ankylosing spondylitis blood was characterized by a TCR beta motif of fewer than 10 highly homologous variants. Significant enrichment of disease-linked clones was reported in matched ankylosing spondylitis synovial fluid. Relatively scarce in peripheral blood, disease-linked clones were CD8+.

Notes on this clonotype: What it binds is not known.

Quantitative 5'-RACE with molecular barcodes was used to make the TCR beta libraries. TCRdb re-analysed the 5' RACE reads in MiXCR, keeping a single row per CDR3 protein. The sample carries about 500,000 distinct CDR3 sequences, over 9.5% recorded once. The clonotype was recovered from a male donor with ankylosing spondylitis. Sequencing input: blood, either unsorted or a sorted T cell fraction (not recorded which).

DNA of the CDR3: TGCAGTGCTAGAGAAGATAGTAAAGGGGGAGAGACCCAGTACTTC. Its protein product is CSAREDSKGGETQYF. The V call is TRBV20-1, the J call TRBJ2-5, with a possible D match to TRBD1 (6 bases). The CDR3 covers 15 residues. CDR1 DFQATT and CDR2 SNEGSKA come from the germline V gene (reference sequence). The V end was cut by 0 bases, the J end by 4 bases, with 15 bases between.